The 24 T cell receptor beta chains in this list originate from one sample, sequenced in a study of blood T cell repertoires in COVID-19. Data came from immunoSEQ multiplex PCR; TCRdb stores just in-frame clones and leaves some out. The sample lists about 27,000 clones, 80% to 85% occurring once. Sequencing input: peripheral blood. These receptors came from an elderly woman with acute or convalescent COVID-19.

This clone was found once. This chain joins TRBV4-2 and TRBJ2-3; 8 positions agree with TRBD2. This CDR3 is 17 amino acids long. Germline CDR1 and CDR2: LGHNA and YNFKEQ. V was clipped by 3 bases and J by 5 bases; unmatched bases: 13. The CDR3 coding sequence is TGTGCCAGCAGCCAGGCAGGACTAGCCCTCAGGGGAGATACGCAGTATTTT. Its protein is CASSQAGLALRGDTQYF.

Only a few counts were recorded for this clone. The V gene is TRBV2, the J gene TRBJ2-3; 11 nucleotides line up with TRBD2. The CDR3 covers 16 residues. Germline V gene lookup returns CDR1 SNHLY and CDR2 FYNNEI. V was pared by 2 bases and J by 1 base, with 2 bases of the junction left unmatched. DNA of the CDR3: TGTGCCAGCAGTGAAACTAGCGGGAGCGGCACAGATACGCAGTATTTT. Its protein product is CASSETSGSGTDTQYF.

CDR3 in DNA: TGTGCCAGTAGTTGGGGACTAGCGGAAAATGAGCAGTTCTTC. Protein product: CASSWGLAENEQFF. V usage is TRBV19 and J usage is TRBJ2-1; 11 nucleotides line up with TRBD2. The germline gives CDR1 LNHDA, CDR2 SQIVND (reference sequence). The CDR3 sequence is 14 residues long. V was clipped by 5 bases and J by 7 bases; unmatched bases: 4. Together with reference TRBV19 and TRBJ2-1, the CDR3 gives the full variable domain: DGGITQSPKYLFRKEGQNVTLSCEQNLNHDAMYWYRQDPGQGLRLIYYSQIVNDFQKGDIAEGYSVSREKKESFPLTVTSAQKNPTAFYLCASSWGLAENEQFFGPGTRLTVL.

V and J are TRBV29-1 and TRBJ2-5; D gene ambiguous. Germline V CDR1 and CDR2: SQVTM, ANQGSEA. This CDR3 has 14 amino acids. Trimming cost V 6 bases and J 3 bases, with 17 bases left between them. The chain's CDR3 is CSVAPPNREETQYF. Written as DNA, the CDR3 is TGCAGCGTCGCGCCACCAAACAGAGAAGAGACCCAGTACTTC. The variable domain in full, completed from reference TRBV29-1 and TRBJ2-5, reads SAVISQKPSRDICQRGTSLTIQCQVDSQVTMMFWYRQQPGQSLTLIATANQGSEATYESGFVIDKFPISRPNLTFSTLTVSNMSPEDSSIYLCSVAPPNREETQYFGPGTRLLVL.

The gene calls are TRBV19 and TRBJ1-2; D is ambiguous. Between the trimmed V and J ends, which lost 0 bases and 8 bases, there was a span of 10 bases. In germline, CDR1 is LNHDA, CDR2 SQIVND (reference sequence). There are 13 residues in the CDR3. CDR3: CASSIDLQSGYTF. The CDR3 nucleotides are TGTGCCAGTAGTATAGATCTACAGTCGGGCTACACCTTC. The variable domain in full, completed from reference TRBV19 and TRBJ1-2, reads DGGITQSPKYLFRKEGQNVTLSCEQNLNHDAMYWYRQDPGQGLRLIYYSQIVNDFQKGDIAEGYSVSREKKESFPLTVTSAQKNPTAFYLCASSIDLQSGYTFGSGTRLTVV.

This sequence joins TRBV7-2 and TRBJ1-2; TRBD1 matches at 10 bases. The J segment lost 5 bases and the V segment lost 6 bases, leaving 15 bases of the junction unmatched. The CDR3 runs 17 residues. CDR1 SGHTA and CDR2 FQGNSA come from the germline V gene. For the CDR3, the DNA is TGTGCCAGCAGTATCCAAAGGAGGACAGGGGGTAGTTATGGCTACACCTTC. It specifies CASSIQRRTGGSYGYTF.

The sample holds one count of this clone. The CDR3 region is CASSKGLSGTGDTQYF. CDR3 sequence (DNA): TGCGCCAGCAGCAAGGGCCTCTCAGGGACAGGAGATACGCAGTATTTT. The rearrangement joins TRBV5-1 to TRBJ2-3; 8 bases fit TRBD1. Germline values: CDR1 SGHRS, CDR2 YFSETQ. V shed 4 bases, J shed 5 bases, and the junction held 12 bases outside the gene matches. This CDR3 is 16 amino acids long. The whole variable domain, filled in from reference TRBV5-1 and TRBJ2-3, reads KAGVTQTPRYLIKTRGQQVTLSCSPISGHRSVSWYQQTPGQGLQFLFEYFSETQRNKGNFPGRFSGRQFSNSRSEMNVSTLELGDSALYLCASSKGLSGTGDTQYFGPGTRLTVL.

This chain joins TRBV9 and TRBJ2-2; TRBD1 agrees at 7 bases. Germline V CDR1 and CDR2: SGDLS, YYNGEE. This CDR3 comprises 15 residues. Trimming removed 6 bases from V and 0 bases from J; junction bases left unmatched: 5. The CDR3 bases are TGTGCCAGCAACCCGACAGGGACGAACACCGGGGAGCTGTTTTTT. It specifies CASNPTGTNTGELFF.

This clone was seen just once. J is TRBJ1-2 and V is TRBV7-9; no reliable D call. This CDR3 contains 14 residues. V lost 5 bases, J lost 8 bases, and 18 bases lay in between. Germline lookup yields CDR1 SEHNR and CDR2 FQNEAQ (reference sequence). CDR3 sequence: CASSPGITRNGYTF. The DNA for the CDR3 is TGTGCCAGCAGCCCCGGGATAACTAGGAACGGCTACACCTTC.

The V call is TRBV19, the J call TRBJ1-5; the match to TRBD1 covers 8 bases. Germline CDR1 LNHDA, CDR2 SQIVND (reference sequence). The CDR3 sequence is 15 residues long. The junction had 5 bases not matched to a gene; V was cut back by 1 base and J by 6 bases. The CDR3 nucleotides are TGTGCCAGTAGTATAGCCGGACAGGGCGGTCAGCCCCAGCATTTT. This gives the protein CASSIAGQGGQPQHF. Complete variable domain (other parts from reference TRBV19 and TRBJ1-5): DGGITQSPKYLFRKEGQNVTLSCEQNLNHDAMYWYRQDPGQGLRLIYYSQIVNDFQKGDIAEGYSVSREKKESFPLTVTSAQKNPTAFYLCASSIAGQGGQPQHFGDGTRLSIL.

Note on this clone: A junction boundary mismatches the germline segment, possibly from a read error. The chain joins TRBV7-7 to TRBJ2-3; a possible D gene is TRBD2 (6 bases). Looked up from germline, CDR1 is SSHAT and CDR2 is FNYEAQ (reference sequence). This CDR3 comprises 13 residues. The CDR3 DNA follows: TGTGCTAGCAGCTTAGTGGGGGGTAATACGCAGTATTTT. Translation: CASSLVGGNTQYF. Full variable domain (missing parts from reference TRBV7-7 and TRBJ2-3): GAGVSQSPRYKVTKRGQDVTLRCDPISSHATLYWYQQALGQGPEFLTYFNYEAQPDKSGLPSDRFSAERPEGSISTLTIQRTEQRDSAMYRCASSLVGGNTQYFGPGTRLTVL.

DNA of the CDR3: TGCGCCAGCAGCGGCTCGGGACAGGTTAACTATGGCTACACCTTC. Translating gives CASSGSGQVNYGYTF. This chain joins TRBV5-1 and TRBJ1-2; 8 bases match TRBD1. Per the germline V gene, CDR1 is SGHRS and CDR2 is YFSETQ. There are 15 residues in the CDR3. V was clipped by 4 bases and J by 1 base; unmatched bases: 6.

The chain carries TRBV19 and TRBJ1-1; 12 bases are a match to TRBD1. Per germline, CDR1 LNHDA and CDR2 SQIVND (reference sequence). The ends lost 3 bases at V and 4 bases at J; junction bases unmatched: 3. The CDR3 is 15 amino acids. The CDR3, as DNA: TGTGCCAGTAGTATGGGGACAGGGGGCCTCACTGAAGCTTTCTTT. This codes for CASSMGTGGLTEAFF.

This clone was seen only a few times. The chain carries TRBV6-1 and TRBJ1-3, with 9 bases fitting TRBD1. The CDR3 sequence is 16 residues long. Per the germline V gene, CDR1 is MNHNS and CDR2 is SASEGT. Unmatched junction bases numbered 7, after V lost 4 bases and J lost 3 bases. The CDR3 here is CASSVRDRDYGNTIYF. In DNA form, the CDR3 reads TGTGCCAGCAGTGTACGGGACAGGGATTATGGAAACACCATATATTTT.

The J gene is TRBJ1-5, the V gene TRBV19; 7 nucleotides agree with TRBD1. The CDR3 sequence is 16 residues long. V gave up 1 base and J gave up 2 bases; unmatched junction bases: 5. The V gene's germline CDR1 is LNHDA and CDR2 SQIVND (reference sequence). This chain's CDR3 is CASSIGQGIGNQPQHF. The CDR3 nucleotides read TGTGCCAGTAGTATAGGACAGGGAATCGGCAATCAGCCCCAGCATTTT.

The V gene is TRBV2, the J gene TRBJ1-1; D is uncertain. Trimming shortened V by 6 bases and J by 6 bases, and 14 bases separated the two germline ends. There are 13 residues in the CDR3. Germline loops: CDR1 SNHLY, CDR2 FYNNEI. Here the CDR3 DNA reads TGTGCCAGCAGCGGGGATCACGGCCCTGAAGCTTTCTTT. It codes for CASSGDHGPEAFF.

This clone was recorded once. The chain joins TRBV9 to TRBJ2-7, with D tentatively TRBD1 (6 bases). In germline, CDR1 is SGDLS, CDR2 YYNGEE. CDR3 length: 14 amino acids. Trimming pared 3 bases from V and 2 bases from J, leaving 12 bases between. The CDR3 protein is CASSARQETYEQYF. The DNA of the CDR3 is TGTGCCAGCAGCGCCCGACAGGAAACCTACGAGCAGTACTTC.

V gene TRBV19 combines with J gene TRBJ2-7, with 7 bases identical to TRBD1. This CDR3 has 15 amino acids. With 3 bases clipped from V and 0 bases from J, the junction kept 5 bases outside the gene matches. Germline CDR1 reads LNHDA; CDR2 reads SQIVND (reference sequence). This chain's CDR3 is CASSMGWDSSYEQYF. The DNA of the CDR3 is TGTGCCAGTAGTATGGGGTGGGACAGCTCCTACGAGCAGTACTTC.

The chain uses TRBV13 and TRBJ1-5; 7 nucleotides match TRBD1. The CDR3 spans 18 residues. CDR1 and CDR2 from the germline V gene are PRHDT and FYEKMQ (reference sequence). Unmatched junction bases numbered 15, after V lost 1 base and J lost 6 bases. CDR3 region: CASSLATGVSKVGQPQHF. CDR3 in DNA: TGTGCCAGCAGCTTAGCAACAGGGGTCTCGAAGGTAGGTCAGCCCCAGCATTTT.

DNA for the CDR3: TGTGCCAGCAGCTTTGAGACAGGGGACACAGATACGCAGTATTTT. Protein: CASSFETGDTDTQYF. V gene TRBV13 combines with J gene TRBJ2-3; 8 bases fit TRBD1. Trimming removed 3 bases from V and 2 bases from J; junction bases left unmatched: 4. Per the germline V gene, CDR1 is PRHDT and CDR2 is FYEKMQ (reference sequence). CDR3 length: 15 amino acids.

In its sample, this clone was seen a few times. This chain connects TRBV2 to TRBJ2-2, with 9 bases fitting TRBD1. The V gene's germline CDR1 is SNHLY and CDR2 FYNNEI. The CDR3 totals 16 residues. V trimming: 2 bases; J trimming: 5 bases; junction bases outside the gene matches: 6. The CDR3 spells CASSELGQGGTGELFF. In DNA, the CDR3 is TGTGCCAGCAGTGAATTGGGACAGGGTGGGACCGGGGAGCTGTTTTTT.

This clone occurred a few times. The genes are TRBV27 and TRBJ2-7; TRBD1 aligns across 11 bases. The CDR3 extends over 12 amino acids. Germline loops: CDR1 MNHEY, CDR2 SMNVEV (reference sequence). After removal of 8 bases from V and 6 bases from J, the junction contained 3 bases not matched to a gene. CDR3 residues: CASGQGAREQYF. The CDR3 DNA is TGTGCCAGCGGACAGGGGGCACGCGAGCAGTACTTC.

The chain employs TRBV18 and TRBJ1-1; the D gene is possibly TRBD1 (5 bases). The CDR3 consists of 14 residues. With 2 bases removed from V and 7 bases from J, the gap between germline ends came to 14 bases. Germline lookup yields CDR1 KGHSH and CDR2 LQKENI. Written as DNA, the CDR3 is TGTGCCAGCTCACCAATCACAGGCGCCAGTGAAGCTTTCTTT. Protein sequence: CASSPITGASEAFF.

The chain couples TRBV4-3 to TRBJ2-1, with TRBD2 identical over 11 bases. The CDR3 is 19 residues long. Germline CDR1 and CDR2: LGHNA and YSLEER. With 4 bases clipped from V and 2 bases from J, the junction kept 13 bases outside the gene matches. As DNA, the CDR3 is TGCGCCAGCAGCCGAGGGACTAGCGGACTCATACTTACCTACAATGAGCAGTTCTTC. Translation gives CASSRGTSGLILTYNEQFF.